Below are 22 T cell receptor beta chains sequenced from a single sample in a study of blood T cells in healthy people across ages. PCR was performed a second time for about 7 to 11 cycles using a sample-barcoded 5' primer and a J-beta primer mix. MiXCR, applied by TCRdb to the 5' RACE reads, yields one record per CDR3 protein. The table shows 550,000 to 750,000 distinct CDR3 sequences, with roughly 21% occurring only once. The sample comprised blood. Receptors were obtained from an older man in good health.

This clonotype was seen only a few times. The chain recombines TRBV7-2 with TRBJ2-1; weak D call: TRBD2 (6 bases). This CDR3 contains 13 residues. Trimming cost V 5 bases and J 9 bases, with 14 bases left between them. In germline, CDR1 is SGHTA, CDR2 FQGNSA. The CDR3 coding sequence is TGTGCCAGCAGCAAATACGGGACTCCTGAGCAGTTCTTC. This encodes CASSKYGTPEQFF.

This clonotype has at least ten counts. The chain is built from TRBV7-9 and TRBJ1-1, with 9 bases identical to TRBD1. J gave up 2 bases and V 5 bases, and 3 bases lay outside the gene matches. Germline V gene lookup returns CDR1 SEHNR and CDR2 FQNEAQ (reference sequence). This CDR3 comprises 14 residues. CDR3 sequence: CASSPQGANTEAFF. As DNA, the CDR3 is TGTGCCAGCAGCCCACAGGGGGCAAACACTGAAGCTTTCTTT.

The table lists this clonotype with a few counts. No conserved phenylalanine or tryptophan is present at the end of the CDR3, so a read error is the likely explanation. The chain recombines TRBV24-1 with TRBJ2-5; D is possibly TRBD1 (6 bases). The V gene lost 4 bases and the J gene lost 5 bases, with 16 bases spanning the gap. The CDR3 extends over 15 amino acids. CDR1 and CDR2 (germline): KGHDR, SFDVKD. This chain's CDR3 is CATSDKTDSHETQYL. CDR3 sequence (DNA): TGTGCCACCAGTGACAAAACGGACAGCCACGAGACCCAGTACCTC.

Only a few counts were recorded for this clonotype. The chain uses TRBV28 and TRBJ2-5; no definite D call. This CDR3 has 14 residues. Per germline, CDR1 MDHEN and CDR2 SYDVKM. Trimming shortened V by 3 bases and J by 1 base, and 9 bases separated the two germline ends. CDR3 nucleotides: TGTGCCAGCAGTTTTTATGAAGGCCAAGAGACCCAGTACTTC. Residues: CASSFYEGQETQYF.

The rearrangement uses TRBV11-2 and TRBJ2-5, with a weak D call TRBD2 (6 bases). Per germline, CDR1 SGHAT and CDR2 FQNNGV. The V end lost 6 bases, the J end lost 2 bases, and 13 bases lay between the germline ends. This CDR3 region has 14 residues. The CDR3 bases are TGTGCCAGCAGTCCTGGCGGGGTTCAAGAGACCCAGTACTTC. It is translated as CASSPGGVQETQYF.

The V call is TRBV10-3, the J call TRBJ2-5; D is unclear. Matching the DNA end better, TRBJ2-1 makes the J call doubtful. This CDR3 contains 14 residues. Looked up from germline, CDR1 is ENHRY and CDR2 is SYGVKD. CDR3 nucleotide sequence: TGTGCCATCGGGAAAAATGGTGGATACAATGAGCAGTTCTTC. This sequence encodes CAIGKNGGYNEQFF.

The chain couples TRBV20-1 to TRBJ2-6, with 8 positions matching TRBD1. V was clipped by 5 bases and J by 0 bases; unmatched bases: 9. CDR1 and CDR2 from the germline V gene are DFQATT and SNEGSKA (reference sequence). This CDR3 comprises 17 residues. CDR3 nucleotide sequence: TGCAGTGCTTCGACGGGACAGGAGTTCTCTGGGGCCAACGTCCTGACTTTC. It is translated as CSASTGQEFSGANVLTF.

The chain employs TRBV2 and TRBJ2-5, with 7 bases fitting TRBD1. The CDR3 covers 14 residues. Germline CDR1 reads SNHLY; CDR2 reads FYNNEI. After removal of 6 bases from V and 1 base from J, the junction contained 5 bases not matched to a gene. The CDR3 loop reads CASRPNRGQETQYF. The CDR3 bases are TGTGCCAGCAGACCAAACAGGGGCCAAGAGACCCAGTACTTC.

This clonotype came up many times. The chain links TRBV29-1 to TRBJ2-7, with 7 nucleotides matching TRBD2. Germline CDR1 SQVTM, CDR2 ANQGSEA. J lost 5 bases, V lost 6 bases, and 7 bases had no gene match. The CDR3 contains 12 residues. CDR3 protein: CSVKRDYNEQYF. The CDR3 coding sequence is TGCAGCGTAAAAAGGGACTACAACGAGCAGTACTTC.

This clonotype has a handful of counts. The J gene is TRBJ1-1, the V gene TRBV14, with unresolved D. V was shortened by 3 bases and J by 4 bases, with 9 bases between the two germline ends. Germline loops: CDR1 SGHDN, CDR2 FVKESK. This CDR3 contains 13 residues. The CDR3 DNA sequence: TGTGCCAGCAGCCAGTTCGCAAGCACTGAAGCTTTCTTT. This codes for CASSQFASTEAFF.

This clonotype was seen only a few times. The CDR3 nucleotides are TGTGCCAGCAGTGATTACCAGCGCAGTCAAGAGACCCAGTACTTC. It yields the protein CASSDYQRSQETQYF. The rearrangement joins TRBV2 to TRBJ2-5; D gene ambiguous. Germline V gene lookup returns CDR1 SNHLY and CDR2 FYNNEI. V was trimmed by 3 bases and J by 2 bases, leaving 13 bases between them. CDR3 size: 15 residues.

This chain joins TRBV3-1 and TRBJ1-2, with D possibly TRBD1 on 6 matching bases. Germline-derived CDR1 and CDR2 are LGHDT and YNNKEL (reference sequence). This CDR3 has 14 residues. V dropped 1 base and J dropped 4 bases, with 10 bases sitting between them. CDR3 sequence: CASSQARDTYGYTF. The CDR3 coding sequence is TGTGCCAGCAGCCAAGCGCGGGACACCTATGGCTACACCTTC.

As for this clonotype: An end of the junction differs from the germline gene, which may be a read error. The chain carries TRBV12-3 or TRBV12-4 and TRBJ2-3; D is possibly TRBD1 (6 bases). CDR3 length equals 14 residues. CDR3 in amino acids: CATNPDSTTGTQYF. The CDR3 coding sequence is TGTGCCACCAACCCGGACAGTACTACAGGTACGCAGTATTTT.

This clonotype was picked up a small number of times. The V and J genes are TRBV28 and TRBJ2-3; 7 bases fit TRBD2. Germline V gene sequence: CDR1 MDHEN, CDR2 SYDVKM. Losses at the gene ends were 7 bases for V and 9 bases for J; bases not matched to a gene: 10. This CDR3 comprises 13 residues. The CDR3 region is CASMEGGTGTQYF. The CDR3 coding sequence is TGTGCCAGCATGGAGGGAGGGACGGGAACGCAGTATTTT.

This chain joins TRBV20-1 and TRBJ2-7, with no clear D. Trimming removed 4 bases at V and 7 bases at J, with 17 bases between. Germline CDR1 DFQATT, CDR2 SNEGSKA (reference sequence). The CDR3 consists of 13 residues. The CDR3 protein is CSATAPSLAEQYF. The CDR3 nucleotides read TGCAGTGCTACGGCCCCGTCTCTCGCTGAGCAGTACTTC.

Only a few counts were recorded for this clonotype. The chain is built from TRBV7-9 and TRBJ1-4; D is unresolved. Germline CDR1 SEHNR, CDR2 FQNEAQ (reference sequence). The ends were cut back, 0 bases at V and 6 bases at J, with 11 bases in the middle. This CDR3 comprises 15 residues. The CDR3 coding sequence is TGTGCCAGCAGCTTAGCAGTCGTAGAAGATGAAAAACTGTTTTTT. This translates into CASSLAVVEDEKLFF.

This chain connects TRBV3-1 to TRBJ2-3; 8 bases fit TRBD1. CDR1 LGHDT and CDR2 YNNKEL come from the germline V gene (reference sequence). The V and J ends lost 4 bases and 4 bases, in that order; junction bases with no gene match: 4. The CDR3 has 14 residues. The CDR3 bases are TGTGCCAGCAGCCCACGACAGGGGTCAGATACGCAGTATTTT. Translation: CASSPRQGSDTQYF.

Of note for this clonotype: One end of the junction does not line up with germline, which may come from a read error. The chain has TRBV10-3 and TRBJ2-7, with D uncertain. This CDR3 contains 13 residues. Germline CDR1 is ENHRY and CDR2 is SYGVKD. The chain's CDR3 is CAVSERLDSEQYF. As DNA, the CDR3 is TGTGCCGTCAGTGAAAGGCTAGACTCCGAGCAGTACTTC.

The chain has TRBV18 and TRBJ2-5; no reliable D call. The better agreement between TRBJ2-7 and the DNA end casts doubt on the J call. CDR1 and CDR2 (germline): KGHSH, LQKENI. The CDR3 consists of 13 residues. The CDR3 region has the DNA TGTGCCAGCTCCGCTTCGAGCACCTACGAGCAGTACTTC. Its protein is CASSASSTYEQYF.

This clonotype turned up a few times. The gene calls are TRBV27 and TRBJ1-5; D gene ambiguous. This CDR3 comprises 14 residues. CDR1 MNHEY and CDR2 SMNVEV come from the germline V gene (reference sequence). With 8 bases removed from V and 0 bases from J, the gap between germline ends came to 11 bases. The CDR3 sequence: CASGLTLSNQPQHF. DNA for the CDR3: TGTGCCAGCGGACTGACCCTTAGCAATCAGCCCCAGCATTTT.

This clonotype was seen a handful of times. V is TRBV12-3 or TRBV12-4 and J is TRBJ2-3; 9 bases fit TRBD2. Trimming removed 6 bases from V and 5 bases from J; junction bases left unmatched: 12. The CDR3 spans 16 residues. The CDR3 spells CASSRGLARELDTQYF. CDR3 coding DNA: TGTGCCAGCAGCCGTGGACTAGCGAGAGAACTAGATACGCAGTATTTT.

The genes are TRBV2 and TRBJ1-4; D is uncertain. Germline V gives CDR1 SNHLY, CDR2 FYNNEI. This CDR3 has 15 amino acids. V gave up 3 bases and J gave up 5 bases, with 13 bases separating them. The CDR3 here is CASSDWGTGNEKLFF. The DNA for the CDR3 is TGTGCCAGCAGTGATTGGGGAACGGGAAATGAAAAACTGTTTTTT.